The present entry profiles one TCR beta chain with its context. What it binds is unknown. This entry belongs to a study of CD8 T cells in ankylosing spondylitis. From germline, CDR1 is SQVTM and CDR2 ANQGSEA. The CDR3 spans 10 residues. With 6 bases removed from V and 7 bases from J, the gap between germline ends came to 7 bases. Quantitative 5'-RACE was performed with molecular barcodes, and it yielded the TCR beta libraries. Each CDR3 protein gets one entry after TCRdb re-called the 5' RACE reads with MiXCR. The sample yields 200,000 to 250,000 distinct CDR3 sequences, about 6.7% seen once. Study conclusions and caveats: In reactive arthritis synovial fluid and blood, some motif variants had been reported before. Disease-linked clones reportedly concentrated significantly in matched ankylosing spondylitis synovial fluid. With a CD8+ phenotype, disease-linked clones were relatively rare in peripheral blood. Fewer than 10 highly homologous variants made up a TCR beta motif that seemed to typify ankylosing spondylitis blood.

The chain has TRBV29-1 and TRBJ2-1, with D unclear. The sequence was collected from a male donor with ankylosing spondylitis. The sample comprised blood, either unsorted or a sorted T cell fraction (not recorded which). The DNA of the CDR3 is TGCAGCGTCTGGGAAAATGAGCAGTTCTTC. The encoded protein is CSVWENEQFF.